This T cell receptor beta chain originates from a study of cytomegalovirus exposure and HLA in healthy donors. On the study more broadly: Unique TCRs from HLA-typed donors, 65 million to 85 million of them, were held in an early data release. Study results and limitations: In an earlier analysis, most TCR beta V segments were productive about 87% or about 30% of the time. Later analysis placed DRB1 highest and HLA-C lowest in TCR association rates, which differed by HLA locus.

Use of 60 Vbeta and 13 Jbeta primers characterized the PCR. The table came from immunoSEQ multiplex PCR; TCRdb's copy has only in-frame clones and leaves some out. The data show 120,000 to 150,000 clones, around 86% seen once. CDR3 length: 15 amino acids. Germline V gene data show CDR1 as SGHTA and CDR2 as FQGNSA. V shed 6 bases and J 2 bases; nucleotides not matched to a gene: 9. As regards this clone: What it binds is unknown.

The sequenced material came from PBMCs. This clonotype was sampled from a woman aged 25-40 years in good health and CMV-seronegative. The V gene is TRBV7-2, the J gene TRBJ2-5, with 7 nucleotides matching TRBD1. The CDR3 here is CASSPLQGYQETQYF. The CDR3 coding sequence is TGTGCCAGCAGTCCCCTACAGGGGTATCAAGAGACCCAGTACTTC. Filled out from reference TRBV7-2 and TRBJ2-5, the complete variable domain reads GAGVSQSPSNKVTEKGKDVELRCDPISGHTALYWYRQSLGQGLEFLIYFQGNSAPDKSGLPSDRFSAERTGGSVSTLTIQRTQQEDSAVYLCASSPLQGYQETQYFGPGTRLLVL.